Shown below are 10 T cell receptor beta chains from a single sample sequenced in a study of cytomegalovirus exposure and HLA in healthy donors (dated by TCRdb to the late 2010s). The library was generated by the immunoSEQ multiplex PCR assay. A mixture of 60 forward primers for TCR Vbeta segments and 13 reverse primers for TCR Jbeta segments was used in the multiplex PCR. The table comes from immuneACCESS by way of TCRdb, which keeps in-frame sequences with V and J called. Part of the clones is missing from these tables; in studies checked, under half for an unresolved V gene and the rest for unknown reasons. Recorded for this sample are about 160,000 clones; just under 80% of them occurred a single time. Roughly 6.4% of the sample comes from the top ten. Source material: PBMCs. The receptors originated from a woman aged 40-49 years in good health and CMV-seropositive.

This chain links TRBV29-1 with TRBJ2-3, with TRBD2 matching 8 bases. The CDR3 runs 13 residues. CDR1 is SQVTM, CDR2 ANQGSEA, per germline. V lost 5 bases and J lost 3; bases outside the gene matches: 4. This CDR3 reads CSVLAGTTDTQYF. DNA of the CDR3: TGCAGCGTTTTAGCGGGGACTACAGATACGCAGTATTTT.

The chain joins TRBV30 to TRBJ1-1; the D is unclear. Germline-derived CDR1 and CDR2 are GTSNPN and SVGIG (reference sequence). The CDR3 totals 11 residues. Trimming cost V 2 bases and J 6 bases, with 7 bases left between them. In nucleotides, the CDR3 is TGTGCCTGGAGTATGGCTGCTGAAGCTTTCTTT. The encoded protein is CAWSMAAEAFF.

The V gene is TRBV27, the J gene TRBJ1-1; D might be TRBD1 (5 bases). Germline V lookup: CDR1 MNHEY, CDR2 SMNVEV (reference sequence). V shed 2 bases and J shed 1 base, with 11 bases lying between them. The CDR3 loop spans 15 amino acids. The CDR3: CASSLDGGGNTEAFF. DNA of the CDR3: TGTGCCAGCAGTTTAGACGGGGGAGGGAACACTGAAGCTTTCTTT.

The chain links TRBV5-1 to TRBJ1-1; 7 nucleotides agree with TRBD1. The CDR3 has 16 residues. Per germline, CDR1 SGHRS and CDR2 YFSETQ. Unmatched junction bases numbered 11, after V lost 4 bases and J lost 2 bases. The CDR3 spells CASSPQTGTVNTEAFF. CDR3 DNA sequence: TGCGCCAGCAGCCCCCAAACCGGGACAGTCAACACTGAAGCTTTCTTT.

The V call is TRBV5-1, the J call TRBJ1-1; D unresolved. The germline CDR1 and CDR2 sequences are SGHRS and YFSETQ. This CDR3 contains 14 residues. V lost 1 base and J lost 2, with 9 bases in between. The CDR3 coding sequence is TGCGCCAGCAGCTTGCTGCGGGGAAACACTGAAGCTTTCTTT. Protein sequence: CASSLLRGNTEAFF.

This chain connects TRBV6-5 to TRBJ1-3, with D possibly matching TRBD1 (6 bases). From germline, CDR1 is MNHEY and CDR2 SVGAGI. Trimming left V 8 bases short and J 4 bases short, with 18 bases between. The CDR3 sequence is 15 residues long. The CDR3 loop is CASRLNQGPGNTIYF. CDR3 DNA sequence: TGTGCCAGCCGGCTGAACCAGGGGCCGGGAAACACCATATATTTT.

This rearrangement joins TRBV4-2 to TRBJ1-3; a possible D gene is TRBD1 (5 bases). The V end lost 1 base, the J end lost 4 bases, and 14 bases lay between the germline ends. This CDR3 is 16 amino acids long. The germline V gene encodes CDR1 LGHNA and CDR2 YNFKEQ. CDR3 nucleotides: TGTGCCAGCAGCCAAGGATACAGGCGAGAAGGAAACACCATATATTTT. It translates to CASSQGYRREGNTIYF.

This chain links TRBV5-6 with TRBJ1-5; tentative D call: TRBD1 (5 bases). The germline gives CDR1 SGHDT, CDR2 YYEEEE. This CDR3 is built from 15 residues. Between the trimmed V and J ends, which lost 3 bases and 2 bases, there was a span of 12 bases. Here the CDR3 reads CASSSTVGRNQPQHF. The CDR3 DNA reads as TGTGCCAGCAGCTCGACAGTGGGGCGCAATCAGCCCCAGCATTTT. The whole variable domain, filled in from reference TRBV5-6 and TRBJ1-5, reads DAGVTQSPTHLIKTRGQQVTLRCSPKSGHDTVSWYQQALGQGPQFIFQYYEEEERQRGNFPDRFSGHQFPNYSSELNVNALLLGDSALYLCASSSTVGRNQPQHFGDGTRLSIL.

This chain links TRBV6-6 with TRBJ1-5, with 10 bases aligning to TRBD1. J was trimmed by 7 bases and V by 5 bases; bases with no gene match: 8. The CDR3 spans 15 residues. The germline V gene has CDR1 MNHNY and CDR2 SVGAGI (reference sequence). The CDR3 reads CASSDQTGGRQPQHF. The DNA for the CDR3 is TGTGCCAGCAGTGACCAGACAGGGGGCAGACAGCCCCAGCATTTT.

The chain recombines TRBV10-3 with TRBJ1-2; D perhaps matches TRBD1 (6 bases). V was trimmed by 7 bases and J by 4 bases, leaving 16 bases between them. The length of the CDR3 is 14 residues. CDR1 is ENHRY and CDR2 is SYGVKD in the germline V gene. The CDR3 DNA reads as TGTGCCATCACCCCGGACAGAGAAACCTATGGCTACACCTTC. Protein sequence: CAITPDRETYGYTF.